The 5 T cell receptor beta chains below all came from one sample that was sequenced in a study of blood T cell repertoires in COVID-19. Data came from immunoSEQ multiplex PCR; TCRdb stores just in-frame clones and leaves some out. This sample has around 25,000 clones, with around 90% found just once. What was sequenced was peripheral blood. These TCRs come from a woman aged 55-70 years with active COVID-19.

The gene calls are TRBV19 and TRBJ2-5; the match to TRBD2 covers 10 bases. This CDR3 region has 15 residues. Per the germline V gene, CDR1 is LNHDA and CDR2 is SQIVND (reference sequence). The ends lost 3 bases at V and 5 bases at J; junction bases unmatched: 6. The CDR3 region is CASSIPSGRVETQYF. The CDR3 region has the DNA TGTGCCAGTAGTATCCCTAGCGGGAGAGTGGAGACCCAGTACTTC.

The chain links TRBV19 to TRBJ1-5; possibly TRBD1 for D (6 bases). V was shortened by 5 bases and J by 3 bases, with 11 bases between the two germline ends. The germline V gene has CDR1 LNHDA and CDR2 SQIVND (reference sequence). The CDR3 covers 14 residues. The CDR3 nucleotides read TGTGCCAGTAGTTGGACAGTTAACAATCAGCCCCAGCATTTT. Translation gives CASSWTVNNQPQHF.

This chain links TRBV19 with TRBJ2-5; 10 bases line up with TRBD2. CDR1 and CDR2 (germline): LNHDA, SQIVND (reference sequence). This CDR3 is 18 amino acids long. Trimming removed 3 bases from V and 2 bases from J; junction bases left unmatched: 12. CDR3 amino acids: CASSIRLAGGHLQETQYF. DNA for the CDR3: TGTGCCAGTAGTATCCGGTTAGCGGGAGGACACCTACAAGAGACCCAGTACTTC. The whole variable domain, filled in from reference TRBV19 and TRBJ2-5, reads DGGITQSPKYLFRKEGQNVTLSCEQNLNHDAMYWYRQDPGQGLRLIYYSQIVNDFQKGDIAEGYSVSREKKESFPLTVTSAQKNPTAFYLCASSIRLAGGHLQETQYFGPGTRLLVL.

This chain connects TRBV4-3 to TRBJ2-7; weak D call: TRBD1 (6 bases). V lost 0 bases to trimming and J lost 2 bases, with 8 bases between them. Germline CDR1 LGHNA, CDR2 YSLEER. CDR3 length equals 14 residues. In nucleotides, the CDR3 is TGCGCCAGCAGCCAAGATGAGGGGGCCTACGAGCAGTACTTC. Translated: CASSQDEGAYEQYF.

This chain uses TRBV19 with TRBJ2-7; 10 bases match TRBD2. Trimming at V came to 9 bases and at J to 0 bases, leaving 8 bases not matched to a gene. This CDR3 contains 15 residues. The germline CDR1 and CDR2 sequences are LNHDA and SQIVND (reference sequence). The CDR3 nucleotides are TGTGCCAGCCAAAGACTAGCGGGTACCTCCTACGAGCAGTACTTC. It codes for CASQRLAGTSYEQYF.